This T cell receptor (beta chain) appears in the sequencing data of a study of cytomegalovirus exposure and HLA in healthy donors. This PCR relied on a set of 60 Vbeta primers and 13 Jbeta primers. The repertoire was sequenced with immunoSEQ multiplex PCR; TCRdb's copy has only in-frame clones and lacks some. The sample contains more than 150,000 clones, approximately 84% of which appear only once. The sample consisted of PBMCs. The source of this sequence is a girl under three years old in good health and CMV-seronegative.

The DNA for the CDR3 is TGTGCCAGCTTGTCAGGGGGCACCGGGGAGCTGTTTTTT. As protein: CASLSGGTGELFF. This chain links TRBV6-1 with TRBJ2-2; the match to TRBD1 covers 7 bases. J gave up 4 bases and V 8 bases, and 4 bases lay outside the gene matches. Germline-derived CDR1 and CDR2 are MNHNS and SASEGT. The CDR3 has 13 residues.